The TCR beta chain described here comes from a study of human T cells and chemical hapten exposure. Overall study context: DPC at 2% was the sensitizing agent, placed on roughly 2 cm by roughly 2 cm of upper inner arm skin.

Study-wide findings and caveats: Compared with pre-sensitization or healthy control sets, expanded TCRs clustered more.

Time point indicated: patch test 2, 6 weeks after DPC sensitization. Specified treatment: therapeutic diphenylcyclopropenone sensitization with weekly scalp DPC. The donor pool consisted of alopecia patients aged 18 to 70 years, considered suitable for DPC. This clonotype was found a few times. Its cognate antigen is unknown. The library tagged each cDNA molecule with unique molecular identifiers. MiXCR, applied by TCRdb to the RACE reads, yields one record per CDR3 protein. The table includes about 80,000 distinct CDR3 sequences, around 10% detected once. The CDR3 runs 13 residues. V lost 4 bases and J lost 4, with 8 bases in between. Germline-derived CDR1 and CDR2 are ENHRY and SYGVKD.

The rearrangement links TRBV10-3 to TRBJ1-5, with unresolved D. The input for sequencing was whole blood, taken in connection with sensitization to the hapten diphenylcyclopropenone (DPC). The TCR comes from a man younger than 35 with alopecia areata. Some clones in this sample may be carry-over from other donors' samples. The CDR3 DNA sequence: TGTGCCATCAGTGGAGAAAGTAATCAGCCCCAGCATTTT. Protein product: CAISGESNQPQHF.